This T cell receptor (beta chain) was sequenced for a study of shared clonotypes between healthy human individuals. Study summary: Ranging from 18 to 49 in age, donors were a couple of women and a few men.

Execution of the assay was at deep level. Sequenced by immunoSEQ multiplex PCR; TCRdb stores in-frame clones only, minus some. The sample consists of fewer than 600,000 clones, around 79% of them appearing once. This CDR3 is built from 16 residues. Germline V gives CDR1 SGHDN, CDR2 FVKESK. V was clipped by 4 bases and J by 2 bases; unmatched bases: 8. The clonotype originates from a woman in her forties in good health. Some clones in this sample may be carry-over from other donors' samples. The rearrangement joins TRBV14 to TRBJ2-3; 8 nucleotides align to TRBD1. Sequenced: PBMCs. Here the CDR3 reads CASSPIDRGLTDTQYF. The DNA of the CDR3 is TGTGCCAGCAGCCCAATCGACAGGGGACTCACAGATACGCAGTATTTT. Drawing the rest from reference TRBV14 and TRBJ2-3, the complete variable domain is EAGVTQFPSHSVIEKGQTVTLRCDPISGHDNLYWYRRVMGKEIKFLLHFVKESKQDESGMPNNRFLAERTGGTYSTLKVQPAELEDSGVYFCASSPIDRGLTDTQYFGPGTRLTVL.